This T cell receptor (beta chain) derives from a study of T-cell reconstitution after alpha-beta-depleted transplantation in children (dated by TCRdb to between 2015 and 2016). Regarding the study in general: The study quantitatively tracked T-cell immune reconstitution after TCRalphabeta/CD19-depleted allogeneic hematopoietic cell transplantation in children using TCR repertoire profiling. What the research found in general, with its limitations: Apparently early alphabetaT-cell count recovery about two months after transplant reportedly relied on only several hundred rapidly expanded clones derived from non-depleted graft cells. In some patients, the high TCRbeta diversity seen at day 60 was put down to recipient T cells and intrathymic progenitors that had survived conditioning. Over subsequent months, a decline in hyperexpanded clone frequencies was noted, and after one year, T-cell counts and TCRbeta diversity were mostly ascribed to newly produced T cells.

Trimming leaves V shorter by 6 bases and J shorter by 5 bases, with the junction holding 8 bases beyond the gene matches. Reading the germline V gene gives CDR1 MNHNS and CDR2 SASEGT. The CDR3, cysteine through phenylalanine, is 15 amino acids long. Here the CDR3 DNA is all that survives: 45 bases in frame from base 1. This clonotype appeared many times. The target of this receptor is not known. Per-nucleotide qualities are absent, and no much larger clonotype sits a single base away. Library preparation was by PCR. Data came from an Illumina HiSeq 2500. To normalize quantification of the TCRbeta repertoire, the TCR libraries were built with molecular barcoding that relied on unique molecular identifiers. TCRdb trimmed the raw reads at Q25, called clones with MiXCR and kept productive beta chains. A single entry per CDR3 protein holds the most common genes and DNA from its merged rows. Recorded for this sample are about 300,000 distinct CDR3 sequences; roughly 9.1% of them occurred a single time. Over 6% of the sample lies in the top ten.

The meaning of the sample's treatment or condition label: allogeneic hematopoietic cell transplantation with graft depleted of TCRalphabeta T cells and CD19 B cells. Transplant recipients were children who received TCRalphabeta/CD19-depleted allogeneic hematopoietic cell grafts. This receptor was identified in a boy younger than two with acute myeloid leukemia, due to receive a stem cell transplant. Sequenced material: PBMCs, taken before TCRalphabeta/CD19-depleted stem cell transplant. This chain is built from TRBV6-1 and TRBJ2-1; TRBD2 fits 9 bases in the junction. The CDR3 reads CASSRSGRRNNEQFF. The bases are TGTGCCAGCAGCCGAAGCGGGAGGAGGAACAATGAGCAGTTCTTC.